What follows describes a single T cell receptor (beta chain). Its antigen is undetermined. At one of its ends the junction is not consistent with the germline gene, which may arise from a read error. Sequenced by immunoSEQ multiplex PCR; TCRdb stores in-frame clones only, minus some. The sample contains roughly 150,000 clones, 90% of which appear only once. This sample is part of a study of T cell responses to AZD1222 COVID-19 vaccine. Second doses that came at about 4 or about 12 weeks were put together. The study's findings and limits: Every sample of the repertoires postdated the peak T cell response. Spike-spanning, vaccine-associated CD4 TCRs were dominant at 160-218 and 743-854. Breadth and depth of Spike-specific TCRs rose after two AZD1222 doses.

Germline CDR1 and CDR2: SSHAT and FNYEAQ (reference sequence). The CDR3 contains 16 residues. The TCR was taken from an adult who received the AZD1222 COVID-19 vaccine. The specimen comprised peripheral blood, sampled 28 days after the second AZD1222 dose. This sequence joins TRBV7-7 and TRBJ1-6, with D maybe TRBD1 (5 bases). The CDR3 sequence is CASSSGTWRGGSPLHF. CDR3 nucleotide sequence: TGTGCTAGCAGCTCGGGTACTTGGAGGGGAGGGTCACCCCTCCACTTT. Based on the CDR3 plus reference TRBV7-7 and TRBJ1-6, the full variable domain is GAGVSQSPRYKVTKRGQDVTLRCDPISSHATLYWYQQALGQGPEFLTYFNYEAQPDKSGLPSDRFSAERPEGSISTLTIQRTEQRDSAMYRCASSSGTWRGGSPLHFGNGTRLTVT.